A single T cell receptor beta chain is shown here with its context. The clone's antigen remains unknown. It has no much larger one-base neighbor in the sample; base qualities were not kept. This sample is part of a study of blood T cell repertoires in COVID-19 (dated by TCRdb to about 2020). Notes on the research overall: Collaborator samples came from the United States, Italy and Spain and covered acute and convalescent phases of COVID-19. The prospective study material was composed of cDNA or gDNA derived from T cells, B-cell-depleted T cells, or PBMCs. The dataset comprised deeply sampled blood TCRbeta repertoires from subjects exposed to, actively infected with, or recovered from COVID-19. A freely available public database, intended as a resource for researchers studying the immune response to SARS-CoV-2, is where the repertoires were released. The samples were drawn from the first 160 participants of the ongoing ImmuneRACE study and from over 950 subjects provided by 6 global collaborators. Nearly every sample came with metadata listing a de-identified subject ID, COVID-19 status, age in years and sex. Where available, HLA class I and class II types were taken from metadata supplied by the sample provider and were not determined by assay-based typing. Study-wide findings and limitations: Clinical and demographic metadata were provided uncurated, with the amount varying by source and participant.

V gives up 6 bases and J gives up 5 bases, and the segment between their germline ends measures 20 bases. CDR1 SNHLY and CDR2 FYNNEI are derived from the germline V gene. CDR3 length: 15 amino acids, cysteine to phenylalanine. Kept here is only the CDR3 DNA, which spans 45 bases and is read in frame from base 1. TCRbeta CDR3 regions were amplified from genomic DNA using the immunoSEQ Assay, a bias-controlled multiplex PCR. Processing in the source paper ran as follows. Within the assay, amplification of reference gene primers was used to estimate how many nucleated cells each sample contained. Sequence reads were collapsed and filtered to measure the absolute abundance of every unique TCRbeta CDR3 rearrangement. For each sample, productive Simpson clonality was calculated as the square root of Simpson's diversity index over productive rearrangements. Sourced from immuneACCESS, this table was stored by TCRdb with only in-frame sequences that have V and J called. A share of the clones is absent; for the studies checked, an unresolved V gene accounts for under half, and the remainder has no known explanation. V, J and clone size are taken as reported in that table, and D and trimming were inferred from the DNA itself. The sample data list 130,000 or so clones, and approximately 80% of these were observed just once. The top ten clones comprise more than 20% of the sample.

Each collaborating institution followed its own protocols to collect whole blood in K2EDTA tubes. For TCRbeta analysis, collaborators shipped samples as frozen whole blood, isolated PBMCs, or DNA extracted from either of those sample types. Sequenced: peripheral blood. The chain uses TRBV2 and TRBJ2-7; matching of 7 bases hints at TRBD1 as the D gene. This clonotype was obtained from a human donor in a cohort sampled during active COVID-19. The CDR3 protein sequence reads: CASSLLEGAGNEQYF. The sequenced DNA: TGTGCCAGCAGCCTCTTGGAGGGGGCTGGGAACGAGCAGTACTTC. The variable domain in full, with residues beyond the CDR3 obtained from the reference TRBV2 and TRBJ2-7 genes, is EPEVTQTPSHQVTQMGQEVILRCVPISNHLYFYWYRQILGQKVEFLVSFYNNEISEKSEIFDDQFSVERPDGSNFTLKIRSTKLEDSAMYFCASSLLEGAGNEQYFGPGTRLTVT.